One sample yielded the 19 T cell receptor beta chains listed below, sequenced in a study of OX40 agonist ivuxolimab in advanced cancers. This table comes from immunoSEQ multiplex PCR, and its TCRdb copy is limited to in-frame clones, with some not included. The profile covers around 80,000 clones, with roughly 84% appearing a single time and under 8% taken by the ten largest. Source: CD4+ or CD8+ T cells sorted from blood, taken in a trial of the OX40 agonist ivuxolimab. Source of these receptors: an adult with an advanced solid tumor such as melanoma, head and neck, liver or kidney cancer.

In its sample, this clone was seen a few times. The chain is built from TRBV18 and TRBJ2-1, with TRBD1 matching over 8 bases. Per germline, CDR1 KGHSH and CDR2 LQKENI. This CDR3 is built from 14 residues. V lost 3 bases to trimming and J lost 6 bases; unmatched junction nucleotides: 4. This CDR3 is CASSPQGAGNEQFF. The CDR3 DNA sequence: TGTGCCAGCTCACCCCAGGGGGCTGGCAATGAGCAGTTCTTC.

The chain carries TRBV7-2 and TRBJ2-7; D unresolved. Trimming removed 5 bases at V and 4 bases at J, with 18 bases between. The CDR3 loop spans 15 amino acids. Germline CDR1 and CDR2: SGHTA and FQGNSA. CDR3 in amino acids: CASSSDLSPVYEQYF. CDR3 nucleotides: TGTGCCAGCAGCAGTGATCTGAGTCCCGTTTACGAGCAGTACTTC.

The V gene is TRBV4-2, the J gene TRBJ2-1; TRBD1 matches 7 bases. The ends lost 4 bases at V and 5 bases at J; junction bases unmatched: 14. This CDR3 is built from 17 residues. Germline loops: CDR1 LGHNA, CDR2 YNFKEQ. The CDR3 region is CASSPTGEGAWDNEQFF. CDR3 nucleotide sequence: TGTGCCAGCAGCCCAACGGGTGAGGGGGCTTGGGACAATGAGCAGTTCTTC.

This rearrangement joins TRBV7-2 to TRBJ1-2; D remains ambiguous. Trimming cost V 4 bases and J 3 bases, with 9 bases left between them. This CDR3 has 13 residues. CDR1 SGHTA and CDR2 FQGNSA come from the germline V gene. The CDR3, as DNA: TGTGCCAGCAGCTCGCAGGTCGACTATGGCTACACCTTC. Its translation: CASSSQVDYGYTF.

CDR3 amino acids: CASRESWGGNSYEQYF. DNA for the CDR3: TGTGCCAGCCGTGAGTCGTGGGGAGGAAACTCCTACGAGCAGTACTTC. The V gene is TRBV18, the J gene TRBJ2-7; D might be TRBD2 (6 bases). The CDR3 runs 16 residues. Germline loops: CDR1 KGHSH, CDR2 LQKENI. Trimming removed 8 bases at V and 0 bases at J, with 20 bases between.

This chain uses TRBV25-1 with TRBJ2-2; 11 nucleotides line up with TRBD2. This CDR3 comprises 16 residues. Germline trimming cut 2 bases from V and 1 base from J; bases unmatched to any gene: 0. Germline-derived CDR1 and CDR2 are MGHDK and SYGVNS. The CDR3 DNA reads TGTGCCAGCAGTGAAGGGACTAGCGGGAACACCGGGGAGCTGTTTTTT. Translating it yields CASSEGTSGNTGELFF.

In this sample, this clone turned up a few times. An end of the junction differs from the germline gene, which may be a read error. The rearrangement joins TRBV14 to TRBJ1-1; weak D call: TRBD1 (6 bases). The CDR3 sequence is 20 residues long. Germline CDR1 and CDR2: SGHDN and FVKESK. The CDR3 sequence: CASSQERGDSWRGRNTEAFF. CDR3 nucleotide sequence: TGTGCCAGCAGTCAAGAAAGGGGGGACTCGTGGAGGGGAAGGAACACTGAAGCTTTCTTT.

V usage is TRBV5-6 and J usage is TRBJ1-6, with TRBD1 as a possible D gene (5 bases). The CDR3 has 14 amino acids. In germline, CDR1 is SGHDT, CDR2 YYEEEE. Trimming cost V 4 bases and J 8 bases, with 13 bases left between them. CDR3 region: CASSPTRGDSPLHF. The CDR3 region has the DNA TGTGCCAGCAGCCCAACTCGAGGGGATTCACCCCTCCACTTT.

The J gene is TRBJ1-2, the V gene TRBV4-3; the D is unclear. There are 17 residues in the CDR3. The germline gives CDR1 LGHNA, CDR2 YSLEER. V lost 0 bases to trimming and J lost 3 bases, with 17 bases between them. This CDR3 is CASSQDLGRRVDYGYTF. The CDR3 DNA is TGCGCCAGCAGCCAAGATCTGGGGAGGAGGGTTGACTATGGCTACACCTTC.

V usage is TRBV5-1 and J usage is TRBJ2-1; D unresolved. The length of the CDR3 is 16 residues. Trimming pared 1 base from V and 1 base from J, leaving 12 bases between. Germline CDR1 reads SGHRS; CDR2 reads YFSETQ. CDR3 protein: CASSLSGQGSYNEQFF. The CDR3 DNA follows: TGCGCCAGCAGCTTGTCCGGGCAAGGGTCCTACAATGAGCAGTTCTTC.

This chain connects TRBV15 to TRBJ1-2; maybe TRBD1 (6 bases). Trimming pared 0 bases from V and 0 bases from J, leaving 11 bases between. The CDR3 loop spans 16 amino acids. Per germline, CDR1 LNHNV and CDR2 YYDKDF (reference sequence). For the CDR3, the DNA is TGTGCCACCAGCAGAGATAGGGGACACGCTAACTATGGCTACACCTTC. It yields the protein CATSRDRGHANYGYTF.

The chain employs TRBV23-1 and TRBJ2-7; 9 nucleotides line up with TRBD1. TRBV23-1 is filed as an ORF, its function uncertain. CDR3 size: 19 residues. V shed 4 bases, J shed 1 base, and the junction held 17 bases outside the gene matches. The CDR3 DNA is TGCGCCAGCAGTCCACAAGTCCCGGGACAGGGAGGTTGGTCCTACGAGCAGTACTTC. Protein: CASSPQVPGQGGWSYEQYF.

The V call is TRBV30, the J call TRBJ2-7, with 9 bases matching TRBD2. CDR1 and CDR2 from the germline V gene are GTSNPN and SVGIG (reference sequence). Trimming took 0 bases from V and 2 from J; bases not matched to a gene: 8. This CDR3 spans 16 amino acids. The CDR3 loop reads CAWSVRRGGGAYEQYF. The CDR3 DNA reads TGTGCCTGGAGTGTACGAAGAGGCGGGGGGGCCTACGAGCAGTACTTC. Supplemented by reference TRBV30 and TRBJ2-7, the full variable domain reads SQTIHQWPATLVQPVGSPLSLECTVEGTSNPNLYWYRQAAGRGLQLLFYSVGIGQISSEVPQNLSASRPQDRQFILSSKKLLLSDSGFYLCAWSVRRGGGAYEQYFGPGTRLTVT.

V gene TRBV30 combines with J gene TRBJ1-2; D might be TRBD1 (5 bases). Per germline, CDR1 GTSNPN and CDR2 SVGIG (reference sequence). The CDR3 is 16 residues long. V lost 0 bases and J 0 bases, leaving 14 bases between the germline ends. The CDR3 DNA follows: TGTGCCTGGAGTGTAGGGTCAGGGCTAACTAACTATGGCTACACCTTC. Protein sequence: CAWSVGSGLTNYGYTF.

The gene calls are TRBV18 and TRBJ1-2; 7 nucleotides line up with TRBD1. The CDR3 has 16 residues. With V trimmed by 4 bases and J by 3 bases, 11 bases remained unmatched. CDR1 and CDR2 (germline): KGHSH, LQKENI. CDR3 DNA sequence: TGTGCCAGCTCACTACTCCCAGGGGGAGGCGACTATGGCTACACCTTC. Translating it yields CASSLLPGGGDYGYTF.

This clone appeared once. The chain combines TRBV30 with TRBJ1-4, with D hard to call. V was shortened by 5 bases and J by 8 bases, with 12 bases between the two germline ends. Germline CDR1 and CDR2: GTSNPN and SVGIG (reference sequence). CDR3 length: 12 residues. The CDR3 protein is CAWQQTHEKLFF. CDR3 DNA: TGTGCCTGGCAACAGACCCACGAAAAACTGTTTTTT.

This chain links TRBV30 with TRBJ1-3; D ambiguous. The CDR3 has 13 residues. CDR1 GTSNPN and CDR2 SVGIG come from the germline V gene (reference sequence). The V end lost 1 base, the J end lost 0 bases, and 4 bases lay between the germline ends. CDR3 protein: CAWSGGSGNTIYF. The DNA of the CDR3 is TGTGCCTGGAGTGGAGGCTCTGGAAACACCATATATTTT.

This chain connects TRBV9 to TRBJ2-1, with a possible D match to TRBD1 (5 bases). The CDR3 is 15 amino acids. Per the germline V gene, CDR1 is SGDLS and CDR2 is YYNGEE. V shed 0 bases and J shed 6 bases, with 13 bases lying between them. CDR3 DNA sequence: TGTGCCAGCAGCGTAGCTAGGGGTAATCTCAATGAGCAGTTCTTC. Protein product: CASSVARGNLNEQFF.

J is TRBJ2-3 and V is TRBV11-2, with D possibly being TRBD1 or TRBD2 (5 bases each). The V and J ends lost 1 base and 4 bases respectively, with 6 bases between them. The CDR3 has 13 amino acids. Germline CDR1 and CDR2: SGHAT and FQNNGV. As DNA, the CDR3 is TGTGCCAGCAGCTTAGGGGGACCAGATACGCAGTATTTT. It is translated as CASSLGGPDTQYF.